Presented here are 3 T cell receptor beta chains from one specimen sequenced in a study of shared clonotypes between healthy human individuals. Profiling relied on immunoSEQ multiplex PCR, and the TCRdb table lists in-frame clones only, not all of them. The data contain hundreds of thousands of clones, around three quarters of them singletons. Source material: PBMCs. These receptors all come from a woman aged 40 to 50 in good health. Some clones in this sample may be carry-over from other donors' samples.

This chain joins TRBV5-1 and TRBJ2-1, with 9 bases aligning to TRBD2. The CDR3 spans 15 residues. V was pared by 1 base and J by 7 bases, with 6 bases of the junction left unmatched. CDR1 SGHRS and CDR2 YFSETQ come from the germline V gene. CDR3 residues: CASSLILAGSNEQFF. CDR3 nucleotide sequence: TGCGCCAGCAGCTTGATTCTAGCGGGAAGTAATGAGCAGTTCTTC.

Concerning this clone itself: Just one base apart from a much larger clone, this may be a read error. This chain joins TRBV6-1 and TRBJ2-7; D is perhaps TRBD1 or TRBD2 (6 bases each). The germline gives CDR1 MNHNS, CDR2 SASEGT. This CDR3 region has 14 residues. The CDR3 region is CASSVAGGSYKQYF. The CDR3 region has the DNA TGTGCCAGCAGTGTCGCCGGGGGCTCCTACAAGCAGTACTTC.

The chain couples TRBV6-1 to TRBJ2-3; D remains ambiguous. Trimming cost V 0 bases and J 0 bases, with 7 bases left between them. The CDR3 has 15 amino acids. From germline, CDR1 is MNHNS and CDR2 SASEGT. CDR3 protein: CASSEARPSTDTQYF. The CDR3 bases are TGTGCCAGCAGTGAAGCGCGGCCCAGCACAGATACGCAGTATTTT.